This T cell receptor beta chain was sequenced in a study of T cell changes during pregnancy in multiple sclerosis. V dropped 2 bases and J dropped 2; count of bases not matched to a gene: 15. The CDR3 length is 19 residues. Sequenced by immunoSEQ multiplex PCR; TCRdb stores in-frame clones only, minus some. This table has around 30,000 clones, approximately 92% appearing once. The receptor was derived from a female donor with multiple sclerosis, enrolled in a pregnancy study. The gene calls are TRBV23-1 and TRBJ2-1, with TRBD1 identical over 7 bases. TRBV23-1 is assigned to the ORF class and has an uncertain function. This specimen consisted of CD4+ T cells from peripheral blood mononuclear cells, obtained in the first trimester of pregnancy. The CDR3 coding sequence is TGCGCCAGCAGTCAACCCGCAGGGGACAGCTCAGTACCCTACAATGAGCAGTTCTTC. This sequence encodes CASSQPAGDSSVPYNEQFF.